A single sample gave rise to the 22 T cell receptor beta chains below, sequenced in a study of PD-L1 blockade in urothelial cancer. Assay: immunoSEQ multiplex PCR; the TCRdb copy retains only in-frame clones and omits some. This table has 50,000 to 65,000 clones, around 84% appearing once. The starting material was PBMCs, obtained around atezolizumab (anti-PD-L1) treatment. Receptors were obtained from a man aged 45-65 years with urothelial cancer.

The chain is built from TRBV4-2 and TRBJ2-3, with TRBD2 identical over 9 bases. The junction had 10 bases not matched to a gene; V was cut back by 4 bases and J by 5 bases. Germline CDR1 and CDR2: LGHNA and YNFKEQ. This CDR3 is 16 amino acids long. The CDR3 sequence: CASSPVAGAPGDTQYF. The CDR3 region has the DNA TGTGCCAGCAGCCCCGTAGCGGGGGCCCCCGGAGATACGCAGTATTTT.

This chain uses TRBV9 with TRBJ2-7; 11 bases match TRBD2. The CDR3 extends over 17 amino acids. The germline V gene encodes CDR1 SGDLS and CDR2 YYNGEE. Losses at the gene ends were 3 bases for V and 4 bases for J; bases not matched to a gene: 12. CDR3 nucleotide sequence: TGTGCCAGCAGCGAAGGGGCTAGCGGGAGGCAAGGTTACGAGCAGTACTTC. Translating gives CASSEGASGRQGYEQYF.

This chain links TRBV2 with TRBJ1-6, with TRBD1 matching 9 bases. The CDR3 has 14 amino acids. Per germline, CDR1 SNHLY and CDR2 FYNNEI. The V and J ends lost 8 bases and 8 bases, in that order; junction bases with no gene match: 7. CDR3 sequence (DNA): TGTGCCAGCGAATCCGGGACAGGGTATTCACCCCTCCACTTT. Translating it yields CASESGTGYSPLHF.

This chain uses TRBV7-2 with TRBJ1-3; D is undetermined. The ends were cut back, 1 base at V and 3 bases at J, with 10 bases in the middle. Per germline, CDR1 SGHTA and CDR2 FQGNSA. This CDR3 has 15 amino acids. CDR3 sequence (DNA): TGTGCCAGCAGCTTAGATTGGGCTAATGGAAACACCATATATTTT. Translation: CASSLDWANGNTIYF.

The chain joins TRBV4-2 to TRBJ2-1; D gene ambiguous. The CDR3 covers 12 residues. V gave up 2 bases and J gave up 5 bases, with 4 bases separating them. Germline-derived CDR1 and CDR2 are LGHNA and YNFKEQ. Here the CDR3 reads CASSQTNNEQFF. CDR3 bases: TGTGCCAGCAGCCAAACTAACAATGAGCAGTTCTTC.

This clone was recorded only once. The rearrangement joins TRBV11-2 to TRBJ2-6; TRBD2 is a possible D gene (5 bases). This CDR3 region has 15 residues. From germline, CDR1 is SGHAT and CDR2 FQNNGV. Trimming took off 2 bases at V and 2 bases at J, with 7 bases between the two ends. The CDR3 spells CASSLTGTGANVLTF. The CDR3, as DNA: TGTGCCAGCAGCTTAACGGGGACTGGGGCCAACGTCCTGACTTTC.

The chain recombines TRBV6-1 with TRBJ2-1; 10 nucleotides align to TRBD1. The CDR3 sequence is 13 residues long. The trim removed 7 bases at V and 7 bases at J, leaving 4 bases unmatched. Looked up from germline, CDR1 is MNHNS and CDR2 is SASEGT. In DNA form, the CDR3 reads TGTGCCAGCACCCGACAGGGGGCAAATGAGCAGTTCTTC. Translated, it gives CASTRQGANEQFF.

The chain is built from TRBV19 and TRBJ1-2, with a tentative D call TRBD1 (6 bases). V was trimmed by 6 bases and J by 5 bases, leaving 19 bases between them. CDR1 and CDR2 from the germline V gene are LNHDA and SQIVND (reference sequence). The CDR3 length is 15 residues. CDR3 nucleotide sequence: TGTGCCAGTAGCCCGGACAGACGACCCTCTTATGGCTACACCTTC. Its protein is CASSPDRRPSYGYTF.

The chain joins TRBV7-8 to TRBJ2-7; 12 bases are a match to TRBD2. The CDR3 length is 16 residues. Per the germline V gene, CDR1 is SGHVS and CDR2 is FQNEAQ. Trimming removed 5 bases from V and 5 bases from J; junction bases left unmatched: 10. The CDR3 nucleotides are TGTGCCAGCAGCCCGATAACGACTAGCGGGAGCAACGAGCAGTACTTC. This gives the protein CASSPITTSGSNEQYF. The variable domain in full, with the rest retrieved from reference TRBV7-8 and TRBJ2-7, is GAGVSQSPRYKVAKRGQDVALRCDPISGHVSLFWYQQALGQGPEFLTYFQNEAQLDKSGLPSDRFFAERPEGSVSTLKIQRTQQEDSAVYLCASSPITTSGSNEQYFGPGTRLTVT.

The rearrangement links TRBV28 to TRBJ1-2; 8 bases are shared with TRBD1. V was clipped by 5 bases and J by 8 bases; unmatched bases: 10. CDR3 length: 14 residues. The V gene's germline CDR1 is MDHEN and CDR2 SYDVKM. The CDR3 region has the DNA TGTGCCAGCAGTCCGGGTACAGGGGGAGGAGGCTACACCTTC. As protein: CASSPGTGGGGYTF.

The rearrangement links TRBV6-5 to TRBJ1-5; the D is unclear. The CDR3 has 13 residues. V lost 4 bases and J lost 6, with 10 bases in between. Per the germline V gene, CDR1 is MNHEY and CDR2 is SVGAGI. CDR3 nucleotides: TGTGCCAGCAGTTCGGGGTACGGTCAGCCCCAGCATTTT. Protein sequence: CASSSGYGQPQHF.

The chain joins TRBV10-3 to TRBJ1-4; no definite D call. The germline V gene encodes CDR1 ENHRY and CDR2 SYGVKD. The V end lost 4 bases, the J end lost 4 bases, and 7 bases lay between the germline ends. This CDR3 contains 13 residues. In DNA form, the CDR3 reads TGTGCCATCAGTGGTCGGAGTAATGAAAAACTGTTTTTT. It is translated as CAISGRSNEKLFF.

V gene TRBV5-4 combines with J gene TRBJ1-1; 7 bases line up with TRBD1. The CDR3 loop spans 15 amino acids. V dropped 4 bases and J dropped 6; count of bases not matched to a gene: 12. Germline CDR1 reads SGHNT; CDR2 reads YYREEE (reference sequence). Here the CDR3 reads CASSRRSGQVSEAFF. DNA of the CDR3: TGTGCCAGCAGCCGACGGTCAGGACAGGTCTCTGAAGCTTTCTTT.

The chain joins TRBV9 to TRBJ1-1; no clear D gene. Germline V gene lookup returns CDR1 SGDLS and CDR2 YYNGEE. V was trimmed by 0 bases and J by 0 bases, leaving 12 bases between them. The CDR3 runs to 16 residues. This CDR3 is CASSVGSQYMNTEAFF. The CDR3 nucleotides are TGTGCCAGCAGCGTAGGATCGCAGTACATGAACACTGAAGCTTTCTTT.

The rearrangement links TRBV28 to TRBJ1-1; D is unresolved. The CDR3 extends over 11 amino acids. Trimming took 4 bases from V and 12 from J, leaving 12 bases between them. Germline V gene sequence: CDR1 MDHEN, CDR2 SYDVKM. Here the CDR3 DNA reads TGTGCCAGCAGTTCCGGGGTGAAAACTTTCTTT. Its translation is CASSSGVKTFF. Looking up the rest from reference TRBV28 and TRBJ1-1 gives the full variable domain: DVKVTQSSRYLVKRTGEKVFLECVQDMDHENMFWYRQDPGLGLRLIYFSYDVKMKEKGDIPEGYSVSREKKERFSLILESASTNQTSMYLCASSSGVKTFFGQGTRLTVV.

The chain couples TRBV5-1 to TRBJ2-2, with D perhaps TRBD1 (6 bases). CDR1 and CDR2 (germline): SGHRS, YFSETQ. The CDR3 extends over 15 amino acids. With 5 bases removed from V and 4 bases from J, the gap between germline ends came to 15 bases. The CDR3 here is CASSSGQPTTGELFF. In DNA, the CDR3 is TGCGCCAGCAGTTCCGGACAGCCGACCACCGGGGAGCTGTTTTTT.

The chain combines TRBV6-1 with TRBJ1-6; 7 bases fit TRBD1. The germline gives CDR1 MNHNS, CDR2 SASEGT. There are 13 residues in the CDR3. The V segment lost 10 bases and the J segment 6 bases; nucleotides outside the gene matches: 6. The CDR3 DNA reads TGTGCCACCGCCGGGACAGCTAATTCACCCCTCCACTTT. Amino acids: CATAGTANSPLHF.

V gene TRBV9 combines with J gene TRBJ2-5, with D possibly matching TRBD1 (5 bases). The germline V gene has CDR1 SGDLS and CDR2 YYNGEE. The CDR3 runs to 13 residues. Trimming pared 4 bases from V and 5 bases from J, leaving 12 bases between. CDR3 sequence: CASSPNQGETQYF. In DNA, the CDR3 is TGTGCCAGCAGCCCTAACCAGGGCGAGACCCAGTACTTC.

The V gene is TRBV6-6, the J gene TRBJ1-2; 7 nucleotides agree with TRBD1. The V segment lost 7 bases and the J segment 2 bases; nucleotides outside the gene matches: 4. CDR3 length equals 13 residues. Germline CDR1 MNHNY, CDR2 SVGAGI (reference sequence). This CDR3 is CASNQQGNYGYTF. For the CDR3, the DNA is TGTGCCAGCAATCAACAGGGGAACTATGGCTACACCTTC.

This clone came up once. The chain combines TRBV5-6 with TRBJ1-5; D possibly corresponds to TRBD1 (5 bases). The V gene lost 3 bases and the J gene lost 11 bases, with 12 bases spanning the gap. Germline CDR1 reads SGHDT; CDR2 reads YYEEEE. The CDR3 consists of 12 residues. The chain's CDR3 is CASSSGGLAQHF. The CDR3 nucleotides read TGTGCCAGCAGCTCCGGGGGGTTGGCCCAGCATTTT.

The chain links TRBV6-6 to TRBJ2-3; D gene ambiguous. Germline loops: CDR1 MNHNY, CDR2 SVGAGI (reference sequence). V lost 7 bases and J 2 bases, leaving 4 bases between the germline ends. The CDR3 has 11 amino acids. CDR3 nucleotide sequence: TGTGCCAGCACAAACACAGATACGCAGTATTTT. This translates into CASTNTDTQYF.

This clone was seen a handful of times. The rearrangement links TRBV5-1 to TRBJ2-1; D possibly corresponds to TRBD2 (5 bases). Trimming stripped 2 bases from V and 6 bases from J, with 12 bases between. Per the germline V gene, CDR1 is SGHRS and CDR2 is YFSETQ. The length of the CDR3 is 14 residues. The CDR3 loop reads CASSFDRGTNEQFF. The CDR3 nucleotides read TGCGCCAGCAGCTTCGATCGGGGAACCAATGAGCAGTTCTTC.